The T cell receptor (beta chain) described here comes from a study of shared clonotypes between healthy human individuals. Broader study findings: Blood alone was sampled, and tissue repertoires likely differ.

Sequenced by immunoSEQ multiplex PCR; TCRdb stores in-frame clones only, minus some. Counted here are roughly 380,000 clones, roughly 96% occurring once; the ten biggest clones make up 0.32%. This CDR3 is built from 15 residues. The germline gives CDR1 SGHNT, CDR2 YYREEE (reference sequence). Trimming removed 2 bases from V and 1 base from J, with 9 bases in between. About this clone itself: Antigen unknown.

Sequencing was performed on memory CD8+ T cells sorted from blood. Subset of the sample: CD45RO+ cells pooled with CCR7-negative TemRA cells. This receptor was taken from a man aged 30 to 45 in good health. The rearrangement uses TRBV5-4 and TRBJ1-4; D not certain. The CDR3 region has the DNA TGTGCCAGCAGCTTTACGGCTGGAACTAATGAAAAACTGTTTTTT. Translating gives CASSFTAGTNEKLFF. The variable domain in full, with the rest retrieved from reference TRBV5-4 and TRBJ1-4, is ETGVTQSPTHLIKTRGQQVTLRCSSQSGHNTVSWYQQALGQGPQFIFQYYREEENGRGNFPPRFSGLQFPNYSSELNVNALELDDSALYLCASSFTAGTNEKLFFGSGTQLSVL.